This is a list of T cell receptor beta chains from one sample in a study of beta chain features in type 1 diabetes. The protocol was immunoSEQ multiplex PCR, while the TCRdb copy is restricted to in-frame clones and leaves out a portion. The repertoire consists of hundreds of thousands of clones, with roughly 31% occurring once and the leading ten covering around 0.065%. Input material: naive CD4+ T cells from blood. Source of these receptors: a man aged 18-30 years in good health. CDR3s include the opening cysteine and the closing phenylalanine or tryptophan. The D gene is left open where the match is weak. Some rows mark clone size as missing; the rest say once, few, many or name a class of expanded clone.

J,V,D,size,DNA,CDR3
TRBJ2-1,TRBV4-1,TRBD2,few,TGCGCCAGCAGCCGACTAGCGGGAGTAGGGAATGAGCAGTTCTTC,CASSRLAGVGNEQFF
TRBJ2-7,TRBV27,NA,NA,TGTGCCAGCACCGTCCCCGGGCGGAACTACGAGCAGTACTTC,CASTVPGRNYEQYF
TRBJ2-1,TRBV30,NA,few,TGTGCCTGGAGCGGGAGCAACAATGAGCAGTTCTTC,CAWSGSNNEQFF
TRBJ2-7,TRBV27,NA,NA,TGTGCCAGCAGTTCCCAGGCGAAAAGCTCCTACGAGCAGTACTTC,CASSSQAKSSYEQYF
TRBJ2-4,TRBV11-2,NA,few,TGTGCCAGCAGCCGGACAGAGAAAAACATTCAGTACTTC,CASSRTEKNIQYF
TRBJ2-3,TRBV18,NA,few,TGTGCCAGCTCGTATGGATTCACAGATACGCAGTATTTT,CASSYGFTDTQYF
TRBJ2-7,TRBV14,TRBD2,NA,TGTGCCAGCAGCCAAGGGCTAGCGGGAGTCTACGAGCAGTACTTC,CASSQGLAGVYEQYF
TRBJ2-3,TRBV7-9,TRBD1,NA,TGTGCCAGCAGCCCGGGACAGACAGATACGCAGTATTTT,CASSPGQTDTQYF
TRBJ2-1,TRBV30,NA,few,TGTGCCTGGAAGGGTGTTGGCCAACCTCGCAATGAGCAGTTCTTC,CAWKGVGQPRNEQFF
TRBJ2-7,TRBV29-1,NA,few,TGCAGCGGCCTCCTAGGCTACGAGCAGTACTTC,CSGLLGYEQYF
TRBJ1-1,TRBV29-1,NA,NA,TGCAGCGTTGAAGGAAAGTACAGGGAGAACACTGAAGCTTTCTTT,CSVEGKYRENTEAFF
TRBJ1-2,TRBV14,TRBD1,few,TGTGCCAGCAGCCCTGGACAGGGGAGAGGCTACACCTTC,CASSPGQGRGYTF
TRBJ1-4,TRBV30,NA,few,TGTGCCTGGAGTTCCCAATCACAGGCACGCGCGGAAAAACTGTTTTTT,CAWSSQSQARAEKLFF
TRBJ2-6,TRBV25-1,TRBD1,NA,TGTGCCAGCAGCGGACAGGGCGGATGGGCTGGGGCCAACGTCCTGACTTTC,CASSGQGGWAGANVLTF
TRBJ2-7,TRBV15,NA,NA,TGTGCCACCAGCAGAGATAGGGGCAGGGGCACCTACGAGCAGTACTTC,CATSRDRGRGTYEQYF
TRBJ1-1,TRBV28,NA,NA,TGTGCCAGCCTCCAACTTGGAACTGAAGCTTTCTTT,CASLQLGTEAFF
TRBJ1-2,TRBV2,NA,few,TGTGCCAGCAGTGCGACACAGAACTATGGCTACACCTTC,CASSATQNYGYTF
TRBJ2-4,TRBV6-1,NA,NA,TGTGCCAGCAGTGAAGGGTCGGCAGATAAAAACATTCAGTACTTC,CASSEGSADKNIQYF
TRBJ2-6,TRBV7-9,NA,NA,TGTGCCAGCCCTGGTGCCTCTGGGGCCAACGTCCTGACTTTC,CASPGASGANVLTF
TRBJ1-1,TRBV5-1,NA,NA,TGCGCCAGCAGCTTGGAAGAGAACACTGAAGCTTTCTTT,CASSLEENTEAFF
TRBJ2-1,TRBV6-6,NA,few,TGTGCCAGCAGGCTGGAGGGCGATGAGCAGTTCTTC,CASRLEGDEQFF
TRBJ1-1,TRBV7-8,NA,few,TGTGCCAGCAGACGGAATCAAGGCAGGGGCACTGAAGCTTTCTTT,CASRRNQGRGTEAFF
TRBJ2-7,TRBV25-1,NA,NA,TGTGCCAGCAGTGACCAGGAACCCTACGAGCAGTACTTC,CASSDQEPYEQYF
TRBJ2-3,TRBV5-6,NA,few,TGTGCCAGCAGCCTAGCCAGCACAGATACGCAGTATTTT,CASSLASTDTQYF
TRBJ1-2,TRBV25-1,NA,NA,TGTGCCAGCAGTGAAAAAGGGGAACCTTATGGCTACACCTTC,CASSEKGEPYGYTF
TRBJ2-7,TRBV5-1,NA,few,TGCGCCAGCAGCTTCACAGCCGCAGACGAGCAGTACTTC,CASSFTAADEQYF
TRBJ2-7,TRBV6-1,NA,few,TGTGCCAGCAGAGGGACACTCTCCTACGAGCAGTACTTC,CASRGTLSYEQYF
TRBJ1-1,TRBV30,NA,NA,TGTGCCTGGAAAGGGGGTACAGTTGCAGGGACTGAAGCTTTCTTT,CAWKGGTVAGTEAFF
TRBJ2-3,TRBV7-2,NA,NA,TGTGCCAGCAGCTTAACTGGTACAGATACGCAGTATTTT,CASSLTGTDTQYF
TRBJ1-1,TRBV15,NA,NA,TGTGCCACCAGCAGAGCAGGAGGCATGAACACTGAAGCTTTCTTT,CATSRAGGMNTEAFF
TRBJ2-6,TRBV5-1,NA,NA,TGCGCCAGCAGCTTGGGGAGGACTGGGGCCAACGTCCTGACTTTC,CASSLGRTGANVLTF
TRBJ2-7,TRBV7-9,NA,NA,TGTGCCAGCAGCGTGGAACAGGGCTACGAGCAGTACTTC,CASSVEQGYEQYF
TRBJ2-1,TRBV30,NA,few,TGTGCCTGGAGTTCGGGGAGTGGCAATGAGCAGTTCTTC,CAWSSGSGNEQFF
TRBJ2-7,TRBV7-2,TRBD1,NA,TGTGCCAGCAGCTTCGCCGGGACAGGGGGGCTCGGGCAGTACTTC,CASSFAGTGGLGQYF
TRBJ2-5,TRBV7-2,TRBD2,NA,TGTGCCAGCAGCTCCAGGACTAGTAAAGAGACCCAGTACTTC,CASSSRTSKETQYF
TRBJ2-7,TRBV7-9,TRBD1,NA,TGTGCCAGCAGCGGACAGGGGGCCCACGAGCAGTACTTC,CASSGQGAHEQYF
TRBJ2-5,TRBV4-3,NA,NA,TGCGCCAGCAGCCAAGATCGGTTCGGCCAAGAGACCCAGTACTTC,CASSQDRFGQETQYF
TRBJ1-1,TRBV7-2,NA,NA,TGTGCCAGCAGCGTCCGGGTCCTTGAAGCTTTCTTT,CASSVRVLEAFF
TRBJ2-6,TRBV30,NA,few,TGTGCCTGGAGTGTGAATTTCGCTGGGGCCAACGTCCTGACTTTC,CAWSVNFAGANVLTF
TRBJ1-1,TRBV7-9,NA,NA,TGTGCCAGCAGCAGTGTTGACACTGAAGCTTTCTTT,CASSSVDTEAFF
TRBJ2-3,TRBV6-1,TRBD2,NA,TGTGCCAGCAGTGAAAGGGCTGGAGCGGGAGTCTCGTCAGATACGCAGTATTTT,CASSERAGAGVSSDTQYF
TRBJ2-6,TRBV27,NA,NA,TGTGCCAGCAGTTTTGGTGGGACTGGGGCCAACGTCCTGACTTTC,CASSFGGTGANVLTF
TRBJ2-1,TRBV27,TRBD2,few,TGTGCCAGCAGTTTACTCGGGACTAGCGGGACAATGTACAATGAGCAGTTCTTC,CASSLLGTSGTMYNEQFF
TRBJ2-7,TRBV13,TRBD1,NA,TGTGCCAGCAGCCTAGACAGGGGCACCTACGAGCAGTACTTC,CASSLDRGTYEQYF
TRBJ2-3,TRBV11-3,TRBD2,few,TGTGCCAGCAGCCGAGCGGGGAGACCAGATACGCAGTATTTT,CASSRAGRPDTQYF
TRBJ1-1,TRBV2,NA,NA,TGTGCCAGCAGAACCCAGGGGAGGACTGAAGCTTTCTTT,CASRTQGRTEAFF
TRBJ2-1,TRBV29-1,TRBD2,NA,TGCAGCGTTGAGGAGGGGACTAGCGGTCAATACAATGAGCAGTTCTTC,CSVEEGTSGQYNEQFF
TRBJ2-1,TRBV7-9,NA,NA,TGTGCCAGCAGCTTAGCGGGAGTGGTCTACAATGAGCAGTTCTTC,CASSLAGVVYNEQFF